This is a list of T cell receptor beta chains from one sample in a study of cytomegalovirus exposure and HLA in healthy donors. The protocol was immunoSEQ multiplex PCR, while the TCRdb copy is restricted to in-frame clones and leaves out a portion. This repertoire comprises about 130,000 clones; its ten largest clones make up about 2.2%. The sequencing sample was made of PBMCs. The receptors shown here come from a man aged 35 to 55 in good health and CMV-seronegative. Each CDR3 is given with its conserved first and last residue. The order of the fields is D gene, J gene, V gene, CDR3 DNA, CDR3 protein. D genes are given only for firm matches.

D: TRBD1
J: TRBJ1-4
V: TRBV7-9
DNA: TGTGCCAGCAGCCGGGACAGGGGAGATGAAAAACTGTTTTTT
CDR3: CASSRDRGDEKLFF

D: TRBD2
J: TRBJ2-1
V: TRBV5-4
DNA: TGTGCCAGCAGCCTGACTAGCGGGGGATACAATGAGCAGTTCTTC
CDR3: CASSLTSGGYNEQFF

D: NA
J: TRBJ1-2
V: TRBV7-3
DNA: TGTGCCAGCAGCTTGACCTATCCGGGACAAGCGCATAATGGCTACACCTTC
CDR3: CASSLTYPGQAHNGYTF

D: TRBD1
J: TRBJ2-7
V: TRBV7-9
DNA: TGTGCCAGCAGCTTGGGACAGGTAAACTCCTACGAGCAGTACTTC
CDR3: CASSLGQVNSYEQYF

D: TRBD1
J: TRBJ1-2
V: TRBV27
DNA: TGTGCCAGCAGTTCGCGACAGGGGTCGTTTCTTCATGGCTACACCTTC
CDR3: CASSSRQGSFLHGYTF

D: NA
J: TRBJ1-1
V: TRBV7-9
DNA: TGTGCCAGCAGCTTAATCTTCACTGAAGCTTTCTTT
CDR3: CASSLIFTEAFF

D: NA
J: TRBJ2-2
V: TRBV14
DNA: TGTGCCAGCAAGGTTAATAGCGGAGTGAAAGGGGAGCTGTTTTTT
CDR3: CASKVNSGVKGELFF

D: NA
J: TRBJ2-5
V: TRBV7-7
DNA: TGTGCTAGCAGCTTAGGGGGAGGGAAAGAGACCCAGTACTTC
CDR3: CASSLGGGKETQYF

D: TRBD2
J: TRBJ2-1
V: TRBV5-4
DNA: TGTGCCAGCAGCCCAGCCGCTACTAGCGTTGGTGAGCAGTTCTTC
CDR3: CASSPAATSVGEQFF

D: TRBD1
J: TRBJ2-5
V: TRBV5-1
DNA: TGCGCCAGCAGCTTCGGCTCGGGACAGGTTTCGGAGACCCAGTACTTC
CDR3: CASSFGSGQVSETQYF